This is a list of T cell receptor beta chains from one sample in a study of T cells in Graves' hyperthyroidism and ophthalmopathy. Each CDR3 protein gets one entry after TCRdb re-called the multiplex PCR reads with MiXCR. Counted here are a few hundred thousand distinct CDR3 sequences, 16% occurring once; the ten biggest clones make up about 29%. The specimen sequenced was blood. Source of these receptors: a woman in her 30s with Graves' ophthalmopathy. Both conserved end residues are part of each CDR3. D genes are given only for firm matches. Expanded clones are given a class, and other clones once, few, many or no size at all.

>many|TRBJ1-1|.|TRBV7-8|15
CASSLERGYGTEAFF
TGTGCCAGCAGCTTAGAAAGGGGCTATGGCACTGAAGCTTTCTTT
>many|TRBJ1-2|TRBD1|TRBV10-3|13
CATGTGFGYGYTF
TGTGCCACGGGGACAGGGTTTGGCTATGGCTACACCTTC
>many|TRBJ1-1|.|TRBV28|14
CASTLTGYGTEAFF
TGTGCCAGCACCCTCACGGGGTATGGCACTGAAGCTTTCTTT
>few|TRBJ2-3|.|TRBV28|13
CASGARNTDTQYF
TGTGCCAGCGGTGCGAGGAACACAGATACGCAGTATTTT
>many|TRBJ2-1|TRBD2|TRBV7-3|17
CASSGRGLAGGGAEQFF
TGTGCCAGCAGCGGAAGGGGACTAGCGGGAGGGGGGGCGGAGCAGTTCTTC
>.|TRBJ1-2|TRBD1|TRBV4-3|18
CASSHPTGQGTFFDGYTF
TGCGCCAGCAGCCATCCCACGGGACAGGGGACATTCTTCGATGGCTACACCTTC
>.|TRBJ2-7|.|TRBV7-2|15
CASSLDSVVSYEQYF
TGTGCCAGCAGCTTAGACTCGGTAGTCTCCTACGAGCAGTACTTC
>.|TRBJ1-3|TRBD1|TRBV12-3/TRBV12-4|14
CASSLEDRGNTIYF
TGTGCCAGCAGTTTAGAGGACAGGGGAAACACCATATATTTT
>.|TRBJ1-6|.|TRBV7-2|17
CTSSLDGGRGANSPLHF
TGTACCAGCAGCTTAGACGGGGGCAGGGGAGCGAATTCACCCCTCCACTTT
>once|TRBJ2-1|TRBD1|TRBV5-1|16
CASTLIGQGQGNEQFF
TGCGCCAGCACCTTAATAGGACAGGGTCAGGGCAATGAGCAGTTCTTC
>many|TRBJ2-1|TRBD2|TRBV6-2/TRBV6-3|15
CASTHSGLTYNEQFF
TGTGCCAGCACTCATAGCGGGCTTACCTACAATGAGCAGTTCTTC
>many|TRBJ1-2|.|TRBV20-1|15
CSASPSSTGNYGYTF
TGCAGTGCTAGCCCTTCCTCTACAGGGAACTATGGCTACACCTTC
>few|TRBJ2-4|TRBD1|TRBV14|14
CASSQKGGGNIQYF
TGTGCCAGCAGCCAAAAAGGGGGCGGAAACATTCAGTACTTC
>many|TRBJ1-4|.|TRBV2|15
CASSSYTLTNEKLFF
TGTGCCAGCAGTTCCTACACCTTAACTAATGAAAAACTGTTTTTT
>many|TRBJ2-7|.|TRBV6-1|24
CASKGYLGPDLAGKALTAPYEQYF
TGTGCCAGCAAAGGTTATTTGGGGCCAGATTTAGCCGGCAAGGCTCTTACCGCCCCCTACGAGCAGTACTTC
>few|TRBJ2-5|.|TRBV30|13
CAWTPGVQETQYF
TGTGCCTGGACCCCGGGAGTCCAAGAGACCCAGTACTTC
>many|TRBJ2-3|.|TRBV7-2|13
CASSPQLGDTQYF
TGTGCCAGCAGCCCTCAGCTGGGGGATACGCAGTATTTT
>many|TRBJ1-5|TRBD1|TRBV28|14
CASSRQGYHQPQHF
TGTGCCAGCAGCCGACAGGGATATCATCAGCCCCAGCATTTT
>few|TRBJ2-2|TRBD2|TRBV13|16
CASSFGGRAPTGELFF
TGTGCCAGCAGCTTCGGCGGGAGGGCCCCCACCGGGGAGCTGTTTTTT
>few|TRBJ2-1|.|TRBV29-1|12
CSVDSSYNEQFF
TGCAGCGTTGATTCCAGCTACAATGAGCAGTTCTTC
>many|TRBJ2-5|TRBD2|TRBV28|14
CASSSGGGVGTQYF
TGTGCCAGCAGTTCGGGAGGGGGAGTGGGGACCCAGTACTTC
>many|TRBJ1-2|.|TRBV5-1|14
CASSLAWGNAGYTF
TGCGCCAGCAGCTTGGCCTGGGGAAATGCCGGCTACACCTTC
>many|TRBJ1-2|TRBD1|TRBV28|15
CASSNPGTGNYGYTF
TGTGCCAGCAGTAACCCAGGGACAGGGAACTATGGCTACACCTTC
>.|TRBJ2-7|.|TRBV20-1|12
CSAEGGGLEQYF
TGCAGTGCTGAGGGTGGAGGGCTCGAGCAGTACTTC
>.|TRBJ2-7|TRBD1|TRBV5-1|15
CASSKNRGSMDEQYF
TGCGCCAGCAGCAAGAACAGGGGGTCCATGGACGAGCAGTACTTC
>many|TRBJ2-1|TRBD2|TRBV20-1|15
CSATITSGVYNEQFF
TGCAGTGCCACCATTACTAGCGGAGTCTACAATGAGCAGTTCTTC
>few|TRBJ2-1|TRBD1|TRBV6-1|15
CASSETPTGMDEQFF
TGTGCCAGCAGTGAAACCCCGACAGGGATGGATGAGCAGTTCTTC
>many|TRBJ1-2|TRBD1|TRBV28|13
CASSQGQGYGYTF
TGTGCCAGCAGTCAGGGACAGGGGTATGGCTACACCTTC
>many|TRBJ1-5|TRBD1|TRBV7-2|13
CASSSDRAQPQHF
TGTGCCAGCAGCTCAGACAGGGCTCAGCCCCAGCATTTT
>few|TRBJ2-2|.|TRBV6-1|16
CASTPIAVPNTGELFF
TGTGCCAGCACCCCCATAGCCGTTCCGAACACCGGGGAGCTGTTTTTT
>many|TRBJ2-1|.|TRBV28|12
CASSPRANEQFF
TGTGCCAGCAGCCCAAGGGCAAATGAGCAGTTCTTC
>many|TRBJ2-1|.|TRBV5-6|14
CASSLEGVYNEQFF
TGTGCCAGCAGCTTGGAAGGGGTCTACAATGAGCAGTTCTTC
>many|TRBJ2-5|TRBD2|TRBV6-1|13
CASRERGGMTQYF
TGTGCCAGCAGAGAACGGGGGGGGATGACCCAGTACTTC
>many|TRBJ2-3|.|TRBV30|14
CAWSDTPSTDTQYF
TGTGCCTGGAGTGACACCCCTAGCACAGATACGCAGTATTTT
>.|TRBJ2-7|.|TRBV9|15
CASSVAPGKTYEQYF
TGTGCCAGCAGCGTAGCCCCAGGGAAAACCTACGAGCAGTACTTC
>.|TRBJ1-1|TRBD1|TRBV7-9|15
CASSLRRDRATEAFF
TGTGCCAGCAGCCTCCGCCGGGACAGGGCCACTGAAGCTTTCTTT
>many|TRBJ2-5|.|TRBV5-6|12
CASSYALGPQYF
TGTGCCAGCAGCTACGCCCTGGGACCCCAGTACTTC
>few|TRBJ1-1|.|TRBV5-1|14
CASSLTRQYTEAFF
TGCGCCAGCAGCTTGACTCGGCAGTACACTGAAGCTTTCTTT
>many|TRBJ2-3|TRBD2|TRBV5-1|15
CASTNSGSGADTQYF
TGCGCCAGCACCAATAGCGGGAGCGGCGCAGATACGCAGTATTTT
>.|TRBJ2-2|TRBD2|TRBV30|15
CAWRPLAGDTGELFF
TGTGCCTGGAGGCCCCTAGCGGGGGACACCGGGGAGCTGTTTTTT